The entry below describes one T cell receptor beta chain. The entry originates in a study of blood T cell repertoires in COVID-19. As processed by the authors: Amplification from reference gene primers served as the basis for estimated nucleated cell counts. The repertoire was sequenced with immunoSEQ multiplex PCR; TCRdb's copy has only in-frame clones and lacks some. The DNA gave D and trimming, while V, J and clone size come from that table. The sample has some 110,000 clones, just over 85% seen once. Germline V gene sequence: CDR1 SGHRS, CDR2 YFSETQ. After removal of 2 bases from V and 2 bases from J, the junction contained 7 bases not matched to a gene. CDR3 length equals 15 residues.

This TCR came from a man in his forties or fifties with acute or convalescent COVID-19. Sample: peripheral blood. This chain uses TRBV5-1 with TRBJ2-7; 7 positions match TRBD1. The CDR3 coding sequence is TGCGCCAGCAGCTTCTCCGGGACAGAGACCTACGAGCAGTACTTC. Protein product: CASSFSGTETYEQYF.